The clone carrying this T cell receptor (beta chain) appeared a few times. A second PCR, run for about 7 to 11 cycles, used a sample-barcoded 5' primer plus a J-beta primer mix. TCRdb analysed the 5' RACE reads with MiXCR anew, one entry per CDR3 protein. The repertoire holds approximately 1,000,000 distinct CDR3 sequences, with around 45% as singletons. These data come from a study of blood T cells in healthy people across ages. This CDR3 contains 14 residues. The material sequenced was blood. The sequence derives from a woman aged 55-69 years in good health. The chain links TRBV21-1 to TRBJ1-2; the listed D gene, TRBD1, was not tested against the DNA. TRBV21-1 is a pseudogene segment. The CDR3 DNA is TGTGCCAGCAGCAATGATCCGGGAAACTATGGCTACACCTTC. Residues: CASSNDPGNYGYTF.